This TCR beta chain derives from a study of blood T cell repertoires in COVID-19. As for the study in general: Material from acute and convalescent COVID-19 was sourced from the United States, Italy and Spain. The analysed material was cDNA or gDNA that came from T cells, B-cell-depleted T cells, or PBMCs.

Source study methods: Scientists estimated how many nucleated cells there were by amplifying reference gene primers. Sequenced by immunoSEQ multiplex PCR; TCRdb stores in-frame clones only, minus some. The DNA gave D and trimming, while V, J and clone size come from that table. The table has under 80,000 clones, 65% to 90% seen once. Sequencing was carried out using peripheral blood. The source of this sequence is an older woman with acute or convalescent COVID-19.

In DNA, the CDR3 is TGTGCCAGCAGCGTAGAAGGCCGGGGGGAGACCCAGTACTTC. Its translation is CASSVEGRGETQYF. This rearrangement joins TRBV9 to TRBJ2-5, with D perhaps matching TRBD2 (6 bases). There are 14 residues in the CDR3. The germline V gene encodes CDR1 SGDLS and CDR2 YYNGEE. The germline V and J ends were trimmed by 0 bases and 5 bases, with 11 bases remaining between them.